The next 14 T cell receptor beta chains were all read from a single sample in a study of Ad26.COV2.S vaccination and SARS-CoV-2 variants. The treatment was: about 20 received Ad26.COV2.S at low or high dose, single or two shots; about 5 received placebo; per-sample allocation not given. Day 63 following the first vaccine or placebo injection was when the samples were taken. Assay used: immunoSEQ multiplex PCR; TCRdb lists only in-frame clones, some missing. The table records roughly 380,000 clones, roughly 87% of them present only once. Sequenced here: peripheral blood, sampled in a trial of Ad26.COV2.S vaccine versus placebo. Receptors were obtained from a person between 18 and 60 years old who received the Ad26.COV2.S COVID-19 vaccine or a placebo.

The rearrangement links TRBV19 to TRBJ1-2; D is ambiguous. The germline gives CDR1 LNHDA, CDR2 SQIVND (reference sequence). The CDR3 is 14 residues long. With 3 bases removed from V and 3 bases from J, the gap between germline ends came to 11 bases. CDR3 coding DNA: TGTGCCAGTAGTATCCTCGACGATTACTATGGCTACACCTTC. This sequence encodes CASSILDDYYGYTF.

The chain employs TRBV18 and TRBJ1-1; no clear D gene. CDR1 and CDR2 (germline): KGHSH, LQKENI. This CDR3 comprises 15 residues. Trimming took off 3 bases at V and 0 bases at J, with 11 bases between the two ends. The CDR3 DNA reads TGTGCCAGCTCACCGGGCCGTAGGATGAACACTGAAGCTTTCTTT. This sequence encodes CASSPGRRMNTEAFF.

Note on this clone: Other DNA variants within this sample encode the same CDR3. This chain uses TRBV4-1 with TRBJ2-7; D uncertain. V was trimmed by 0 bases and J by 4 bases, leaving 4 bases between them. The germline CDR1 and CDR2 sequences are MGHRA and YSYEKL. There are 12 residues in the CDR3. The chain's CDR3 is CASSQEGYEQYF. CDR3 DNA sequence: TGCGCCAGCAGCCAAGAAGGGTACGAGCAGTACTTC.

The chain employs TRBV10-2 and TRBJ1-2; unclear D gene. This CDR3 is 14 amino acids long. Germline loops: CDR1 WSHSY, CDR2 SAAADI. The V gene lost 3 bases and the J gene lost 4 bases, with 12 bases spanning the gap. This chain's CDR3 is CASSDSNESYGYTF. The CDR3 region has the DNA TGCGCCAGCAGTGATAGTAACGAATCCTATGGCTACACCTTC.

The rearrangement uses TRBV7-2 and TRBJ2-1; possibly TRBD2 for D (5 bases). Trimming pared 3 bases from V and 6 bases from J, leaving 12 bases between. This CDR3 is built from 14 residues. Germline values: CDR1 SGHTA, CDR2 FQGNSA. As DNA, the CDR3 is TGTGCCAGCAGCTTCCGGACTGATAGCAATGAGCAGTTCTTC. Translating gives CASSFRTDSNEQFF.

The V and J genes are TRBV11-1 and TRBJ1-2, with D unresolved. This CDR3 has 13 residues. CDR1 and CDR2 from the germline V gene are SGHAT and FQDESV (reference sequence). The V gene lost 5 bases and the J gene lost 8 bases, with 15 bases spanning the gap. The DNA of the CDR3 is TGTGCCAGCAGCCGAGACGGACTCGGGGGCTACACCTTC. Its translation: CASSRDGLGGYTF.

The chain uses TRBV6-5 and TRBJ2-5; D is uncertain. In germline, CDR1 is MNHEY, CDR2 SVGAGI. This CDR3 has 14 residues. V was cut by 0 bases and J by 1 base, with 6 bases left in between. Here the CDR3 reads CASSYSSPQETQYF. In DNA, the CDR3 is TGTGCCAGCAGTTACTCTAGCCCCCAAGAGACCCAGTACTTC.

V and J are TRBV20-1 and TRBJ2-1; 8 nucleotides align to TRBD1. The V gene end was trimmed by 3 bases and the J gene end by 8 bases; junction bases not matched to a gene: 3. CDR1 is DFQATT, CDR2 SNEGSKA, per germline (reference sequence). The CDR3 consists of 12 residues. In nucleotides, the CDR3 is TGCAGTGCTAGTCAGGGGGCTCATGAGCAGTTCTTC. Residues: CSASQGAHEQFF.

The count of this clone is one. This chain uses TRBV7-9 with TRBJ2-5; D is unclear. The CDR3 sequence is 14 residues long. V lost 3 bases and J lost 2, with 10 bases in between. Per the germline V gene, CDR1 is SEHNR and CDR2 is FQNEAQ (reference sequence). The CDR3 nucleotides read TGTGCCAGCAGCTTGAGTTTGACACAAGAGACCCAGTACTTC. It specifies CASSLSLTQETQYF.

The chain combines TRBV30 with TRBJ1-2, with 7 bases matching TRBD1. The CDR3 runs to 13 residues. The V segment lost 2 bases and the J segment 6 bases; nucleotides outside the gene matches: 6. Germline-derived CDR1 and CDR2 are GTSNPN and SVGIG (reference sequence). CDR3 DNA: TGTGCCTGGAGTCAAAGGACAGGCGATGGCTACACCTTC. This codes for CAWSQRTGDGYTF. Full variable domain (rest looked up from reference TRBV30 and TRBJ1-2): SQTIHQWPATLVQPVGSPLSLECTVEGTSNPNLYWYRQAAGRGLQLLFYSVGIGQISSEVPQNLSASRPQDRQFILSSKKLLLSDSGFYLCAWSQRTGDGYTFGSGTRLTVV.

The V call is TRBV4-3, the J call TRBJ1-6; no clear D. Germline V CDR1 and CDR2: LGHNA, YSLEER. Trimming shortened V by 1 base and J by 0 bases, and 7 bases separated the two germline ends. The CDR3 totals 16 residues. Here the CDR3 DNA reads TGCGCCAGCAGCCAAGGTCTAAGCTCCTATAATTCACCCCTCCACTTT. This sequence encodes CASSQGLSSYNSPLHF.

The chain has TRBV3-1 (or the pseudogene TRBV3-2) and TRBJ2-2; D gene unclear. Per germline, CDR1 LGHDT and CDR2 YNNKEL (reference sequence). The CDR3 has 14 residues. Trimming cost V 7 bases and J 0 bases, with 9 bases left between them. The CDR3: CASTEVANTGELFF. CDR3 bases: TGTGCCAGCACTGAGGTTGCGAACACCGGGGAGCTGTTTTTT.

This clone was recorded once. The chain employs TRBV6-4 and TRBJ1-5, with unresolved D. This CDR3 is built from 13 residues. The V end lost 2 bases, the J end lost 6 bases, and 8 bases lay between the germline ends. Germline-derived CDR1 and CDR2 are MRHNA and SNTAGT. The CDR3 DNA reads as TGTGCCAGCAGTGACGTACCCAGTCAGCCCCAGCATTTT. Its translation: CASSDVPSQPQHF.

This chain uses TRBV5-8 with TRBJ1-4; 10 nucleotides align to TRBD1. The germline V gene encodes CDR1 SGHTS and CDR2 YDEGEE. This CDR3 has 15 residues. The V and J ends lost 2 bases and 6 bases, in that order; junction bases with no gene match: 4. Here the CDR3 DNA reads TGTGCCAGCAGCTTAGCCGGGACAGGGGATGAAAAACTGTTTTTT. Translated, it gives CASSLAGTGDEKLFF.